The entry below describes one T cell receptor (beta chain). The antigen remains unidentified. The entry originates in a study of Ad26.COV2.S vaccination and SARS-CoV-2 variants. On the study more broadly: Recipients of Ad26.COV2.S got it intramuscularly, once or twice 56 days apart. General study points: Individuals receiving vaccine had higher spike-specific TCR breadth than placebo recipients did. Once vaccination had occurred, spike-specific CD8+ and CD4+ T cell responses reportedly showed substantial breadth.

The table came from immunoSEQ multiplex PCR; TCRdb's copy has only in-frame clones and leaves some out. The sample has hundreds of thousands of clones; more than 80% are singletons. Described treatment: around 19 received Ad26.COV2.S at low or high dose, single or two shots; 5 received placebo; per-sample allocation not given. The samples date from day 63 after the first vaccine or placebo injection. This Boston cohort included adults aged 18-55 years. The clonotype comes from a person aged 18-65 years who received the Ad26.COV2.S COVID-19 vaccine or a placebo. This material consisted of peripheral blood, taken in a trial of Ad26.COV2.S vaccine versus placebo.

The CDR3 spells CASRALGTVVSGYTF. CDR3 bases: TGTGCCAGTAGGGCCCTAGGGACTGTCGTTTCTGGCTACACCTTC. V and J are TRBV19 and TRBJ1-2, with D possibly matching TRBD1 (5 bases). The CDR3 has 15 residues. V lost 6 bases and J lost 7, with 21 bases in between. Germline assignment: CDR1 LNHDA and CDR2 SQIVND (reference sequence).